What follows are 30 T cell receptor beta chains derived from one specimen sequenced in a study of blood T cells in healthy people across ages. The use of a sample-barcoded 5' primer and a J-beta primer mix characterized a second PCR of roughly 6 to 11 cycles. TCRdb itself ran the 5' RACE reads through MiXCR, one entry per CDR3 protein. The profile shows some 1.8 million distinct CDR3 sequences, about two fifths of them singletons. The source material was blood. The source is a human donor in good health.

Many counts were recorded for this clonotype. The rearrangement links TRBV10-3 to TRBJ2-5, with D perhaps given as TRBD1 or TRBD2 (5 bases each). This CDR3 comprises 16 residues. The V end was cut by 6 bases, the J end by 1 base, with 18 bases between. Germline V CDR1 and CDR2: ENHRY, SYGVKD. The CDR3 region is CAIREAGTVIQETQYF. CDR3 bases: TGTGCCATCAGAGAAGCCGGGACGGTGATCCAAGAGACCCAGTACTTC.

The chain carries TRBV5-1 and TRBJ1-2; 8 bases agree with TRBD1. The CDR3 extends over 15 amino acids. V was pared by 2 bases and J by 6 bases, with 9 bases of the junction left unmatched. Germline CDR1 and CDR2: SGHRS and YFSETQ. The CDR3 DNA reads TGCGCCAGCAGCTTCACAGGGGGTACGGAGGATGGCTACACCTTC. This gives the protein CASSFTGGTEDGYTF. Full variable domain (remainder filled in from reference TRBV5-1 and TRBJ1-2): KAGVTQTPRYLIKTRGQQVTLSCSPISGHRSVSWYQQTPGQGLQFLFEYFSETQRNKGNFPGRFSGRQFSNSRSEMNVSTLELGDSALYLCASSFTGGTEDGYTFGSGTRLTVV.

V usage is TRBV4-3 and J usage is TRBJ2-1, with 8 bases that match TRBD2. J was trimmed by 3 bases and V by 1 base; bases with no gene match: 2. This CDR3 spans 15 amino acids. The germline gives CDR1 LGHNA, CDR2 YSLEER. CDR3 DNA sequence: TGCGCCAGCAGCCAAGGGGGGACTAGCTACAATGAGCAGTTCTTC. Translated: CASSQGGTSYNEQFF.

J is TRBJ2-3 and V is TRBV27, with no clear D. With 5 bases removed from V and 4 bases from J, the gap between germline ends came to 13 bases. Germline V gene lookup returns CDR1 MNHEY and CDR2 SMNVEV (reference sequence). The CDR3 has 14 amino acids. The CDR3 spells CASSPTDFADTQYF. CDR3 DNA: TGTGCCAGCAGTCCGACTGATTTCGCAGATACGCAGTATTTT.

CDR3 nucleotide sequence: TGCAGTGCCCAAGAGGACGTCTGGTACAATGAGCAGTTCTTC. Protein: CSAQEDVWYNEQFF. The V gene is TRBV20-1, the J gene TRBJ2-1, with D uncertain. The V and J ends lost 6 bases and 4 bases respectively, with 16 bases between them. Per germline, CDR1 DFQATT and CDR2 SNEGSKA (reference sequence). CDR3 length equals 14 residues.

This clonotype occurred a few times. This chain uses TRBV7-9 with TRBJ2-4; TRBD1 matches at 9 bases. The J call is uncertain, as TRBJ2-5 better fits the DNA end. The germline V gene has CDR1 SEHNR and CDR2 FQNEAQ (reference sequence). This CDR3 contains 14 residues. The CDR3 nucleotides read TGTGCCAGCAGGGACAGGGGATTTTATGAGACCCAGTACTTC. It translates to CASRDRGFYETQYF.

This clonotype occurred many times. J is TRBJ2-7 and V is TRBV28; D might be TRBD2 (7 bases). The CDR3 length is 16 residues. Germline V gene data show CDR1 as MDHEN and CDR2 as SYDVKM. V shed 3 bases and J shed 2 bases, with 17 bases lying between them. CDR3 protein: CASSLIRGAIPYEQYF. Written as DNA, the CDR3 is TGTGCCAGCAGTTTGATTCGGGGGGCGATCCCCTACGAGCAGTACTTC. Full variable domain (outside the CDR3, taken from reference TRBV28 and TRBJ2-7): DVKVTQSSRYLVKRTGEKVFLECVQDMDHENMFWYRQDPGLGLRLIYFSYDVKMKEKGDIPEGYSVSREKKERFSLILESASTNQTSMYLCASSLIRGAIPYEQYFGPGTRLTVT.

This clonotype was detected only a few times. The V gene is TRBV4-3, the J gene TRBJ1-4; D is undetermined. In germline, CDR1 is LGHNA, CDR2 YSLEER. The CDR3 is made up of 16 amino acids. The V and J ends lost 3 bases and 7 bases respectively, with 18 bases between them. This CDR3 is CASSQGPAAQVEKLFF. The CDR3 bases are TGCGCCAGCAGCCAGGGCCCCGCGGCCCAGGTTGAAAAACTGTTTTTT.

This clonotype was counted between two and nine times. The rearrangement joins TRBV6-5 to TRBJ1-6, with 8 bases that match TRBD1. CDR3 size: 18 residues. The germline V gene has CDR1 MNHEY and CDR2 SVGAGI. Germline trimming cut 4 bases from V and 8 bases from J; bases unmatched to any gene: 16. The CDR3: CASSSQDSGQEPYSPLHF. The CDR3 bases are TGTGCCAGCAGTTCCCAAGATTCGGGACAGGAACCATATTCACCCCTCCACTTT.

This clonotype appeared a few times. The J gene is TRBJ1-1, the V gene TRBV6-1; D perhaps matches TRBD1 (6 bases). Germline-derived CDR1 and CDR2 are MNHNS and SASEGT. With 10 bases removed from V and 4 bases from J, the gap between germline ends came to 19 bases. The CDR3 has 14 amino acids. For the CDR3, the DNA is TGTGCCACCCCGACAGGCGAAGGGAGCACTGAAGCTTTCTTT. Translating it yields CATPTGEGSTEAFF.

This clonotype was recorded at least ten times. V usage is TRBV29-1 and J usage is TRBJ2-5; 8 bases map to TRBD1. The CDR3 loop spans 12 amino acids. The germline CDR1 and CDR2 sequences are SQVTM and ANQGSEA. With 6 bases clipped from V and 5 bases from J, the junction kept 5 bases outside the gene matches. This chain's CDR3 is CSVNRGMETQYF. DNA of the CDR3: TGCAGCGTAAACAGGGGGATGGAGACCCAGTACTTC.

The V and J genes are TRBV4-3 and TRBJ2-7; D is perhaps TRBD2 (6 bases). The CDR3 sequence is 15 residues long. Trimming cost V 0 bases and J 0 bases, with 9 bases left between them. Germline V lookup: CDR1 LGHNA, CDR2 YSLEER. CDR3 region: CASSQDLDYSYEQYF. The CDR3, as DNA: TGCGCCAGCAGCCAAGACCTGGACTACTCCTACGAGCAGTACTTC.

V gene TRBV10-2 combines with J gene TRBJ2-1; 9 nucleotides align to TRBD2. The trim removed 6 bases at V and 6 bases at J, leaving 9 bases unmatched. CDR1 and CDR2 (germline): WSHSY, SAAADI. This CDR3 spans 15 amino acids. CDR3 sequence reads: CASRSNLGLANEQFF. CDR3 nucleotides: TGCGCCAGCAGATCTAATTTGGGACTAGCCAATGAGCAGTTCTTC.

The CDR3 loop reads CSASMTSNEQFF. Here the CDR3 DNA reads TGCAGTGCCTCAATGACAAGTAATGAGCAGTTCTTC. This chain joins TRBV20-1 and TRBJ2-1; D unclear. The germline V gene has CDR1 DFQATT and CDR2 SNEGSKA (reference sequence). The CDR3 consists of 12 residues. V gave up 6 bases and J gave up 7 bases, with 13 bases separating them.

The genes are TRBV6-2 or TRBV6-3 and TRBJ2-4; possible D gene TRBD2, 6 bases. TRBJ2-7 matches the DNA end more closely, so the J call is doubtful. The CDR3 extends over 14 amino acids. In germline, CDR1 is MNHEY, CDR2 SVGEGT. The DNA of the CDR3 is TGTGCCAGCAGCCGAGGGGACTTCCTCTACGAGCAGTACTTC. It specifies CASSRGDFLYEQYF.

The chain is built from TRBV5-6 and TRBJ2-2, with 7 bases lining up with TRBD1. CDR3 length: 15 amino acids. The ends lost 2 bases at V and 13 bases at J; junction bases unmatched: 14. CDR1 and CDR2 from the germline V gene are SGHDT and YYEEEE. This chain's CDR3 is CASSFQGQRFDGLFF. CDR3 in DNA: TGTGCCAGCAGCTTTCAGGGACAGCGGTTTGATGGGCTGTTTTTT.

This clonotype occurred a few times. This chain connects TRBV6-5 to TRBJ2-3, with D perhaps TRBD1 (7 bases). V was shortened by 5 bases and J by 5 bases, with 14 bases between the two germline ends. The CDR3 loop spans 14 amino acids. Per the germline V gene, CDR1 is MNHEY and CDR2 is SVGAGI. The CDR3 bases are TGTGCCAGCAGTCGGGACTCAGGGGGAGATACGCAGTATTTT. This translates into CASSRDSGGDTQYF.

The chain employs TRBV4-2 and TRBJ2-2, with TRBD1 as a possible D gene (5 bases). This CDR3 has 18 residues. In germline, CDR1 is LGHNA, CDR2 YNFKEQ. Trimming stripped 2 bases from V and 1 base from J, with 17 bases between. The CDR3 DNA sequence: TGTGCCAGCAGCCAATATTTGGCTGGGGCCGAGAACACCGGGGAGCTGTTTTTT. Amino acid sequence: CASSQYLAGAENTGELFF.

This clonotype turned up a few times. This chain connects TRBV7-2 to TRBJ2-5; D possibly matches TRBD1 or TRBD2 (5 bases each). Germline V CDR1 and CDR2: SGHTA, FQGNSA. This CDR3 spans 14 amino acids. With 4 bases removed from V and 5 bases from J, the gap between germline ends came to 14 bases. CDR3 amino acids: CASSSRFGTETQYF. Written as DNA, the CDR3 is TGTGCCAGCAGCTCCCGTTTCGGGACGGAGACCCAGTACTTC.

Concerning this clonotype: Sequence at one end of the junction differs from germline and may be a read error. In DNA form, the CDR3 reads TGTGCCAGCTCACGAGATTCCGGAGCAGCAGGGGCCAACGTCATGACTTTC. Translation gives CASSRDSGAAGANVMTF. The J gene is TRBJ2-6, the V gene TRBV18, with a weak D call TRBD1 (6 bases). This CDR3 comprises 17 residues. Germline assignment: CDR1 KGHSH and CDR2 LQKENI.

This clonotype was seen a few times. The CDR3 loop is CASSVSPGTYGYTF. CDR3 bases: TGTGCCAGCAGCGTAAGCCCCGGGACGTATGGCTACACCTTC. The rearrangement uses TRBV7-2 and TRBJ1-2, with D possibly being TRBD1 (5 bases). V lost 5 bases and J lost 5, with 15 bases in between. CDR3 size: 14 residues. The germline CDR1 and CDR2 sequences are SGHTA and FQGNSA.

The chain carries TRBV12-3 or TRBV12-4 and TRBJ2-3; D may be TRBD2 (5 bases). Deletions cut 3 bases from V and 3 bases from J, with 16 bases between. CDR3 length: 16 residues. The CDR3 DNA follows: TGTGCCAGCAGTTTTGTGTTGGGAGTGGGTACAGATACGCAGTATTTT. Translated: CASSFVLGVGTDTQYF.

This clonotype was seen a few times. The rearrangement links TRBV12-3 or TRBV12-4 to TRBJ2-7, with 8 nucleotides matching TRBD2. The CDR3 loop spans 16 amino acids. V shed 6 bases and J 0 bases; nucleotides not matched to a gene: 10. For the CDR3, the DNA is TGTGCCAGCAGCCCCCCCTTAGCGGGAAGCTCCTACGAGCAGTACTTC. Its protein is CASSPPLAGSSYEQYF.

This CDR3 reads CAIRPTGKYNEQFF. CDR3 nucleotides: TGTGCCATCAGGCCGACAGGGAAATACAATGAGCAGTTCTTC. This rearrangement joins TRBV10-3 to TRBJ2-1; 7 bases match TRBD1. CDR3 length: 14 amino acids. Germline V gives CDR1 ENHRY, CDR2 SYGVKD. V lost 6 bases, J lost 4 bases, and 6 bases stayed unmatched.

This clonotype was counted ten times or more. The V call is TRBV4-3, the J call TRBJ2-3; D unclear. The CDR3 sequence is 13 residues long. The germline V and J ends were trimmed by 0 bases and 9 bases, with 10 bases remaining between them. Germline CDR1 reads LGHNA; CDR2 reads YSLEER. CDR3 amino acids: CASSQDLWATQYF. For the CDR3, the DNA is TGCGCCAGCAGCCAAGACCTCTGGGCGACGCAGTATTTT.

The rearrangement links TRBV10-3 to TRBJ1-2; the match to TRBD1 covers 8 bases. CDR3 length: 14 amino acids. Germline-derived CDR1 and CDR2 are ENHRY and SYGVKD. The junction had 3 bases not matched to a gene; V was cut back by 2 bases and J by 4 bases. DNA of the CDR3: TGTGCCATCAGTGAGGGTGACAGGGGCTATGGCTACACCTTC. This gives the protein CAISEGDRGYGYTF.

The chain recombines TRBV7-9 with TRBJ2-1; 10 bases match TRBD1. The CDR3 has 19 residues. V lost 5 bases to trimming and J lost 0 bases; unmatched junction nucleotides: 13. Germline loops: CDR1 SEHNR, CDR2 FQNEAQ (reference sequence). CDR3 amino acids: CASSGTGVLGWSSYNEQFF. CDR3 DNA: TGTGCCAGCAGCGGGACAGGGGTTCTCGGATGGAGCTCCTACAATGAGCAGTTCTTC.

This clonotype was seen at least ten times. The genes are TRBV4-3 and TRBJ2-7; D call uncertain. Germline CDR1 LGHNA, CDR2 YSLEER. The CDR3 is 15 amino acids. Between the trimmed V and J ends, which lost 1 base and 3 bases, there was a span of 13 bases. CDR3 sequence: CASSQGRLSGYEQYF. The CDR3 nucleotides read TGCGCCAGCAGCCAAGGAAGGTTGAGTGGCTACGAGCAGTACTTC.

The chain recombines TRBV7-9 with TRBJ2-5; TRBD1 matches at 7 bases. J gave up 5 bases and V 6 bases, and 9 bases lay outside the gene matches. Per the germline V gene, CDR1 is SEHNR and CDR2 is FQNEAQ (reference sequence). This CDR3 contains 14 residues. In nucleotides, the CDR3 is TGTGCCAGCAGGCCCCGGGACAGTTGGGAGACCCAGTACTTC. It specifies CASRPRDSWETQYF.

The chain links TRBV28 to TRBJ1-2; D remains unclear. The CDR3 has 17 amino acids. The V end lost 4 bases, the J end lost 1 base, and 19 bases lay between the germline ends. Per the germline V gene, CDR1 is MDHEN and CDR2 is SYDVKM. CDR3 in amino acids: CASSSPRQTVLNYGYTF. As DNA, the CDR3 is TGTGCCAGCAGTTCCCCCCGCCAGACTGTCCTTAACTATGGCTACACCTTC.